This T cell receptor beta chain derives from a study of cytomegalovirus exposure and HLA in healthy donors. Points from the study as a whole: 164 TCR beta chains were listed as cytomegalovirus-associated. Within an earlier analysis, most TCR beta V segments proved productive either about 87% or about 30% of the time. The records held CMV serostatus as the only immune exposure information. For cytomegalovirus status, the classifier reportedly gave diagnoses with high specificity and sensitivity.

Per the germline V gene, CDR1 is WNHNN and CDR2 is SYGVQD (reference sequence). V lost 3 bases, J lost 5 bases, and 13 bases lay in between. The CDR3 is 14 amino acids. The study ran its PCR with 60 Vbeta and 13 Jbeta primers. The table came from immunoSEQ multiplex PCR; TCRdb's copy has only in-frame clones and leaves some out. The data contain more than 110,000 clones, about 76% of them singletons. Points on this clone: Its antigen is unidentified.

Input material: PBMCs. The chain uses TRBV10-1 and TRBJ1-1, with a weak D call TRBD1 (6 bases). This receptor was obtained from a man aged 18 to 30 in good health and CMV-seronegative. CDR3 DNA sequence: TGCGCCAGCAGTGACAGGGGAAGTGGGACTGAAGCTTTCTTT. It encodes CASSDRGSGTEAFF.